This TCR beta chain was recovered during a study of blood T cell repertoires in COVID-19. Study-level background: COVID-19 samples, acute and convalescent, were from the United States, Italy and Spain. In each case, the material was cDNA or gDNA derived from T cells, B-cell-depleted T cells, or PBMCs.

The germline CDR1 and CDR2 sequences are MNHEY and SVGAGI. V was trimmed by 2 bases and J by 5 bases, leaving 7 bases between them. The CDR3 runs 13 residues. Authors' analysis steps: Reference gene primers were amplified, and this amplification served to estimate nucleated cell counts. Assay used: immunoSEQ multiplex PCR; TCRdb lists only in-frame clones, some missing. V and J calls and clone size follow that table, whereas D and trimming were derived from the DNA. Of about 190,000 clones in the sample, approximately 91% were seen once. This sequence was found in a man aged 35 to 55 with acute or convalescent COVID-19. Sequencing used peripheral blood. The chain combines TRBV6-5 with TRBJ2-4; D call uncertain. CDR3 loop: CASSYHRENIQYF. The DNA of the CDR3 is TGTGCCAGCAGTTACCACAGAGAAAACATTCAGTACTTC.